These T cell receptor beta chains were read from a single sample in a study of T cell responses to AZD1222 COVID-19 vaccine. The data were produced by immunoSEQ multiplex PCR, yet TCRdb's version contains in-frame clones alone and is incomplete. Found here are more than 95,000 clones, 85% to 90% of them singletons; the top ten hold around 30%. Sequenced here: peripheral blood, sampled on day 0 of AZD1222 vaccination. The receptors derive from an adult in good health. Each CDR3 is given with its conserved first and last residue. D genes are given only for firm matches. Clone sizes are given selectively: once, few, many, or a class where the clone is expanded.

length,D,size,V,J,CDR3,DNA
14,NA,NA,TRBV19,TRBJ2-6,CASSPQGGANVLTF,TGTGCCAGTAGTCCGCAGGGGGGAGCCAACGTCCTGACTTTC
13,NA,NA,TRBV5-1,TRBJ1-3,CASRQSSGNTIYF,TGCGCCAGCAGACAGAGCTCTGGAAACACCATATATTTT
15,NA,once,TRBV7-7,TRBJ2-5,CASSHGFNREETQYF,TGTGCCAGCAGCCATGGCTTCAACAGGGAGGAGACCCAGTACTTC
12,NA,NA,TRBV12-3/TRBV12-4,TRBJ1-2,CASTRLGDGYTF,TGTGCCAGCACTCGACTGGGGGACGGCTACACCTTC
15,TRBD1,NA,TRBV5-1,TRBJ2-7,CASSLAGQPNYEQYF,TGCGCCAGCAGCTTGGCGGGACAGCCCAACTACGAGCAGTACTTC
14,NA,NA,TRBV29-1,TRBJ2-4,CSVSLTGTKNIQYF,TGCAGCGTTTCCCTAACAGGGACCAAAAACATTCAGTACTTC
18,TRBD2,NA,TRBV3-1/TRBV3-2,TRBJ2-1,CASSQDSLAGGPRYEQFF,TGTGCCAGCAGCCAAGATTCCCTAGCGGGAGGGCCTCGGTATGAGCAGTTCTTC
19,TRBD1,NA,TRBV7-9,TRBJ2-3,CASSSLKILQGWQGDTQYF,TGTGCCAGCAGCTCCCTAAAGATACTACAGGGGTGGCAGGGGGATACGCAGTATTTT
17,NA,once,TRBV15,TRBJ2-7,CATSREPQARVVNEQYF,TGTGCCACCAGCAGAGAGCCCCAGGCCAGGGTGGTAAACGAGCAGTACTTC
14,NA,NA,TRBV7-3,TRBJ2-3,CASSFAGERDTQYF,TGTGCCAGCAGCTTCGCCGGGGAACGGGATACGCAGTATTTT
13,NA,NA,TRBV12-3/TRBV12-4,TRBJ1-3,CASSQDSGNTIYF,TGTGCCAGCAGCCAGGACTCTGGAAACACCATATATTTT